This T cell receptor (beta chain) is drawn from a study of blood T cell repertoires in COVID-19. The wider study: Samples taken during acute and convalescent COVID-19 were collected in the United States, Italy and Spain.

The data were produced by immunoSEQ multiplex PCR, yet TCRdb's version contains in-frame clones alone and is incomplete. The sample includes 250,000 to 300,000 clones, roughly 90% of them seen just once. V was pared by 6 bases and J by 0 bases, with 12 bases between. This CDR3 has 14 residues. From germline, CDR1 is MNHEY and CDR2 SVGAGI. The chain carries TRBV6-5 and TRBJ2-7, with D possibly TRBD2 on 5 matching bases. Sequenced: peripheral blood. The receptor's source is a woman aged 70 to 79 with COVID-19, enrolled during active disease. CDR3: CASRDDGDSYEQYF. As DNA, the CDR3 is TGTGCCAGCAGGGACGACGGGGACTCCTACGAGCAGTACTTC.